The next 9 T cell receptor beta chains were all read from a single sample in a study of response to subunit inactivated influenza vaccine. MiXCR, applied by TCRdb to the RT-PCR reads, yields one record per CDR3 protein. The sample records more than 550,000 distinct CDR3 sequences, around 10% being singletons. The sample was also reused in another study, on T cells expressing NK-cell markers. That source adds: UMIs accompanied the 5'RACE template switching by which TCR beta cDNA was made.

The sequences come from PBMCs from blood, collected on the day of vaccination. The receptors derive from a man aged 45-65 years who received an inactivated influenza vaccine.

The chain joins TRBV15 to TRBJ2-1, with no clear D. Germline loops: CDR1 LNHNV, CDR2 YYDKDF (reference sequence). V gave up 1 base and J gave up 8 bases, with 9 bases separating them. The CDR3 runs to 13 residues. The CDR3, as DNA: TGTGCCACCAGCAGAGTAAAGAGTTATGAGCAGTTCTTC. The encoded protein is CATSRVKSYEQFF.

Of note for this clonotype: An end of the junction does not agree with germline; a read error may underlie this. The chain recombines TRBV28 with TRBJ2-5; no clear D gene. Per the germline V gene, CDR1 is MDHEN and CDR2 is SYDVKM. The CDR3 totals 15 residues. The CDR3 loop is CASSQSHGRRETQHF. CDR3 bases: TGTGCCAGCAGCCAAAGCCACGGTCGCCGAGAGACCCAGCACTTC.

This clonotype was detected ten times or more. The V gene is TRBV6-2 or TRBV6-3, the J gene TRBJ1-1; D ambiguous. The V gene's germline CDR1 is MNHEY and CDR2 SVGEGT. Trimming stripped 0 bases from V and 0 bases from J, with 11 bases between. The CDR3 has 16 residues. CDR3 coding DNA: TGTGCCAGCAGTTACTCGTGGGGAACGATGAACACTGAAGCTTTCTTT. Its protein is CASSYSWGTMNTEAFF.

A few counts support this clonotype. V and J are TRBV12-3 or TRBV12-4 and TRBJ2-7, with TRBD2 identical over 8 bases. The CDR3 is made up of 15 amino acids. With 1 base clipped from V and 3 bases from J, the junction kept 5 bases outside the gene matches. The CDR3 nucleotides are TGTGCCAGCAGTTTAGTCGGGGGACTAGTCTACGAGCAGTACTTC. Encoded protein: CASSLVGGLVYEQYF.

This clonotype was counted a few times. The V and J genes are TRBV27 and TRBJ2-3; 12 nucleotides agree with TRBD2. The CDR3 extends over 16 amino acids. Germline CDR1 reads MNHEY; CDR2 reads SMNVEV (reference sequence). J was trimmed by 4 bases and V by 3 bases; bases with no gene match: 5. The CDR3 coding sequence is TGTGCCAGCAGTTTTCTAGCGGGAGGGTTTGCAGATACGCAGTATTTT. This translates into CASSFLAGGFADTQYF.

About this clonotype: A much larger clone lies one base from this, so it may be a read error. The chain is built from TRBV7-9 and TRBJ2-1; a possible D gene is TRBD2 (5 bases). CDR1 and CDR2 from the germline V gene are SEHNR and FQNEAQ (reference sequence). V was cut by 4 bases and J by 5 bases, with 18 bases left in between. The CDR3 is made up of 16 amino acids. DNA of the CDR3: TGTGCCAGCAGCTGGGCTCTGGGAGAGGGAAACAATGAGCAGTTCTTC. It translates to CASSWALGEGNNEQFF.

This clonotype was seen only a few times. This rearrangement joins TRBV24-1 to TRBJ1-5; a possible D gene is TRBD1 (6 bases). V was pared by 7 bases and J by 4 bases, with 13 bases between. Germline CDR1 reads KGHDR; CDR2 reads SFDVKD. The CDR3 has 14 residues. The CDR3 protein is CATRATGENQPQHF. As DNA, the CDR3 is TGTGCCACCAGAGCGACAGGAGAGAATCAGCCCCAGCATTTT.

This clonotype was seen more than once but under ten times. J is TRBJ2-5 and V is TRBV7-8, with 8 bases aligning to TRBD1. V trimming: 7 bases; J trimming: 1 base; junction bases outside the gene matches: 8. Germline V gene data show CDR1 as SGHVS and CDR2 as FQNEAQ. The CDR3 is made up of 15 amino acids. This CDR3 reads CASTQVRGLQETQYF. In DNA form, the CDR3 reads TGTGCCAGCACCCAAGTCAGGGGGCTCCAAGAGACCCAGTACTTC.

The chain is built from TRBV12-3 or TRBV12-4 and TRBJ2-1, with D perhaps matching TRBD1 (6 bases). Trimming removed 3 bases at V and 4 bases at J, with 16 bases between. This CDR3 has 16 amino acids. For the CDR3, the DNA is TGTGCCAGCAGTTTTCGGGGACAAAGAAGTTACAATGAGCAGTTCTTC. Translating gives CASSFRGQRSYNEQFF.